The clone carrying this T cell receptor beta chain was detected only a few times. The data stem from a study of blood T cells in healthy people across ages. A sample-barcoded 5' primer and a J-beta primer mix were used in a second PCR of about 6 to 12 cycles. TCRdb used MiXCR to reprocess the 5' RACE reads, holding one entry per CDR3 protein. The sample shows 1.5 million to 2 million distinct CDR3 sequences, roughly 27% of them seen only once. Trimming at V came to 5 bases and at J to 1 base, leaving 8 bases not matched to a gene. Germline V gene lookup returns CDR1 SEHNR and CDR2 FQNEAQ (reference sequence). CDR3 size: 16 residues.

The sequenced material came from blood. This chain connects TRBV7-9 to TRBJ2-5, with TRBD2 identical over 9 bases. The TCR comes from a woman aged 30 to 39 in good health. CDR3 sequence reads: CASSLLISGGQETQYF. CDR3 DNA sequence: TGTGCCAGCAGCCTTCTGATTAGCGGGGGCCAAGAGACCCAGTACTTC.